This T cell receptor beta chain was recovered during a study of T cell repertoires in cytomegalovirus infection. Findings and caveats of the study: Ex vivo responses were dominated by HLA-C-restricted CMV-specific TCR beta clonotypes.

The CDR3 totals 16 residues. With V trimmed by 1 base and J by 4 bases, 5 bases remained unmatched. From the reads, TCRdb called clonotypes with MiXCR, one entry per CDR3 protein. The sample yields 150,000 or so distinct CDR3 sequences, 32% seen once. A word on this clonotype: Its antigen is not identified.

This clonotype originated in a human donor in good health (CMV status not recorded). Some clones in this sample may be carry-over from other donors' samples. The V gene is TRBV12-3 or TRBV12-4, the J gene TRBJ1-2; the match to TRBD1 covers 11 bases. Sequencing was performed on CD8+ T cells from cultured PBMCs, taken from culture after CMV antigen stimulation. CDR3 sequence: CASSLGGQGVPYGYTF. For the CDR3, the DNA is TGTGCCAGCAGTTTAGGGGGACAGGGGGTCCCCTATGGCTACACCTTC.